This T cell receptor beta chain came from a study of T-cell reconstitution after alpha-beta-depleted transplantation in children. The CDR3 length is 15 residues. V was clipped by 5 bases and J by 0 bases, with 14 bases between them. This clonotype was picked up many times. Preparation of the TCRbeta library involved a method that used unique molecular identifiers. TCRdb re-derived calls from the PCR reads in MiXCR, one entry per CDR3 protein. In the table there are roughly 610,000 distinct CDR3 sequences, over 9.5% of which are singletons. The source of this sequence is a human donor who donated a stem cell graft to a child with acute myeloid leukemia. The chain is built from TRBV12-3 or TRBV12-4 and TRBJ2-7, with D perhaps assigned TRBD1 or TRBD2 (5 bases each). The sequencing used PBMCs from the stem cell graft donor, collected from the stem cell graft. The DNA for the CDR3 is TGTGCCAGCAGTCGAGTCCGAGGGGTCTCCTACGAGCAGTACTTC. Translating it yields CASSRVRGVSYEQYF.